A selection of T cell receptor beta chains follows, all from one sample in a study of cytomegalovirus exposure and HLA in healthy donors. The method was immunoSEQ multiplex PCR; TCRdb's version includes in-frame clones alone and lacks a portion of them. The sample contains 70,000 to 85,000 clones, around 60% of which appear only once. Input material: PBMCs. These receptor sequences come from a man aged 30 to 39 in good health and CMV-seropositive. Both conserved end residues are part of each CDR3. The D gene is left open where the match is weak. The size of a clone is reported for some rows only, either as once, few or many, or as a class for expanded clones.

j_gene: TRBJ2-7
abundance: -
d_gene: -
v_gene: TRBV27
CDR3nt: TGTGCCAGCAGCTTTCTTTCGGGGAGCGAGCAGTACTTC
CDR3aa: CASSFLSGSEQYF

j_gene: TRBJ1-2
abundance: -
d_gene: -
v_gene: TRBV5-1
CDR3nt: TGCGCCAGCAGCACAGACAGGAACTATGGCTACACCTTC
CDR3aa: CASSTDRNYGYTF

j_gene: TRBJ2-2
abundance: -
d_gene: -
v_gene: TRBV29-1
CDR3nt: TGCAGCGTCGGCCGCAGGGCGGCCACCGGGGAGCTGTTTTTT
CDR3aa: CSVGRRAATGELFF

j_gene: TRBJ1-1
abundance: -
d_gene: -
v_gene: TRBV6-5
CDR3nt: TGTGCCAGCAGTTACAGACGGACATCGGAGACTGAAGCTTTCTTT
CDR3aa: CASSYRRTSETEAFF

j_gene: TRBJ2-3
abundance: -
d_gene: -
v_gene: TRBV2
CDR3nt: TGTGCCAGCAGTACCCGACAGCCGGCGTCAGATACGCAGTATTTT
CDR3aa: CASSTRQPASDTQYF

j_gene: TRBJ2-7
abundance: -
d_gene: TRBD2
v_gene: TRBV6-1
CDR3nt: TGTGCCAGCACTAGCGGCCGCAGCTCCTACGAGCAGTACTTC
CDR3aa: CASTSGRSSYEQYF

j_gene: TRBJ2-5
abundance: -
d_gene: -
v_gene: TRBV7-2
CDR3nt: TGTGCCAGCAGCCATCGAAAAAGCGGAAAGACCCAGTACTTC
CDR3aa: CASSHRKSGKTQYF

j_gene: TRBJ2-2
abundance: -
d_gene: TRBD2
v_gene: TRBV28
CDR3nt: TGTGCCAGCAGTTTATTGGCGGGAGGGCCGATCGGGGAGCTGTTTTTT
CDR3aa: CASSLLAGGPIGELFF

j_gene: TRBJ2-5
abundance: -
d_gene: TRBD2
v_gene: TRBV5-4
CDR3nt: TGTGCCAGCAGCCATCTAGCGGTACAAGAGGCCCAGTACTTC
CDR3aa: CASSHLAVQEAQYF

j_gene: TRBJ2-5
abundance: few
d_gene: -
v_gene: TRBV30
CDR3nt: TGTGCCTGGAGTGTACTCCACAGGGAGGGGGAGACCCAGTACTTC
CDR3aa: CAWSVLHREGETQYF

j_gene: TRBJ1-6
abundance: -
d_gene: -
v_gene: TRBV6-5
CDR3nt: TGTGCCAGCTCCCAGGTGAAAAATTCACCCCTCCACTTT
CDR3aa: CASSQVKNSPLHF

j_gene: TRBJ1-2
abundance: -
d_gene: -
v_gene: TRBV5-5
CDR3nt: TGTGCCAGCAGCGCTGACAGAGTCTATGGCTACACCTTC
CDR3aa: CASSADRVYGYTF

j_gene: TRBJ1-2
abundance: -
d_gene: -
v_gene: TRBV28
CDR3nt: TGTGCCAGCAGTTTAGGGAGGGGGTATCGCACCTTC
CDR3aa: CASSLGRGYRTF

j_gene: TRBJ2-1
abundance: few
d_gene: -
v_gene: TRBV4-3
CDR3nt: TGCGCCAGCAGCCAAGATCCGGCGGCCCCCTACAATGAGCAGTTCTTC
CDR3aa: CASSQDPAAPYNEQFF

j_gene: TRBJ1-1
abundance: few
d_gene: -
v_gene: TRBV19
CDR3nt: TGTGCCAGTAGTATTGTTGCTGGGGGCCTAGGGGCTTTCTTT
CDR3aa: CASSIVAGGLGAFF

j_gene: TRBJ1-5
abundance: -
d_gene: -
v_gene: TRBV5-4
CDR3nt: TGTGCCAGCAGCGCCGGACAGCACAATCAGCCCCAGCATTTT
CDR3aa: CASSAGQHNQPQHF

j_gene: TRBJ1-2
abundance: once
d_gene: -
v_gene: TRBV15
CDR3nt: TGTGCCACCAGCAGAGATCGGGGGTCAGGCTATGGCTACACCTTC
CDR3aa: CATSRDRGSGYGYTF

j_gene: TRBJ1-2
abundance: few
d_gene: -
v_gene: TRBV4-2
CDR3nt: TGTGCCAGCAGCCAAGATGGGCAGAGCCCGGGAAATGGCTACACCTTC
CDR3aa: CASSQDGQSPGNGYTF

j_gene: TRBJ2-7
abundance: once
d_gene: -
v_gene: TRBV4-2
CDR3nt: TGTGCCAGCAGCCAGGGGGCGTCCGGGCGCTCCTACGAGCAGTACTTC
CDR3aa: CASSQGASGRSYEQYF

j_gene: TRBJ1-1
abundance: -
d_gene: -
v_gene: TRBV25-1
CDR3nt: TGTGCCAGTCACAAGGGGATCGGCACTGAAGCTTTCTTT
CDR3aa: CASHKGIGTEAFF

j_gene: TRBJ1-5
abundance: -
d_gene: TRBD1
v_gene: TRBV27
CDR3nt: TGTGCCAGCAGTTTCATCAGGGGGTATCAGCCCCAGCATTTT
CDR3aa: CASSFIRGYQPQHF

j_gene: TRBJ1-4
abundance: -
d_gene: -
v_gene: TRBV7-6
CDR3nt: TGTGCCAGCAGCCCCACAGGAAAGGAAAAACTGTTTTTT
CDR3aa: CASSPTGKEKLFF

j_gene: TRBJ1-2
abundance: few
d_gene: TRBD1
v_gene: TRBV7-7
CDR3nt: TGTGCCAGCAGCGCCAGCGTAGCGAGGGACAGGGGACATGGCTACACCTTC
CDR3aa: CASSASVARDRGHGYTF

j_gene: TRBJ2-7
abundance: medium-sized
d_gene: -
v_gene: TRBV6-1
CDR3nt: TGTGCCAGCAGTGAATTTGGACAGCCCTACGAGCAGTACTTC
CDR3aa: CASSEFGQPYEQYF

j_gene: TRBJ2-7
abundance: -
d_gene: TRBD1
v_gene: TRBV7-2
CDR3nt: TGTGCCAGCAGCTTCCCTGGGACAGGTATCGGCGAGCAGTACTTC
CDR3aa: CASSFPGTGIGEQYF

j_gene: TRBJ1-1
abundance: -
d_gene: -
v_gene: TRBV9
CDR3nt: TGTGCCAGCAGCGCCCACGAGGGGGAGAACACTGAAGCTTTCTTT
CDR3aa: CASSAHEGENTEAFF

j_gene: TRBJ2-2
abundance: -
d_gene: TRBD2
v_gene: TRBV6-6
CDR3nt: TGTGCCAGCAGCTTCGGGACTAGCGGGTCCACCGGGGAGCTGTTTTTT
CDR3aa: CASSFGTSGSTGELFF

j_gene: TRBJ2-3
abundance: -
d_gene: TRBD2
v_gene: TRBV30
CDR3nt: TGTGCCTGGAGTCTTTTCAGCGGGGGGGCATCTGATACGCAGTATTTT
CDR3aa: CAWSLFSGGASDTQYF

j_gene: TRBJ2-7
abundance: few
d_gene: TRBD1
v_gene: TRBV4-1
CDR3nt: TGCGCCAGCAGCCAAGAGATGGCGGGACAGGGGCGGTACTTC
CDR3aa: CASSQEMAGQGRYF

j_gene: TRBJ2-2
abundance: -
d_gene: TRBD1
v_gene: TRBV25-1
CDR3nt: TGTGCCAGCAGTGAAACAGGGGTTTTTTCCGGGGAGCTGTTTTTT
CDR3aa: CASSETGVFSGELFF

j_gene: TRBJ2-1
abundance: -
d_gene: TRBD2
v_gene: TRBV13
CDR3nt: TGTGCCAGCAGCTTAGGCTCTAGCGGGAGCAGTGAGCAGTTCTTC
CDR3aa: CASSLGSSGSSEQFF

j_gene: TRBJ1-2
abundance: -
d_gene: -
v_gene: TRBV18
CDR3nt: TGTGCCAGCTCACCACCGATTGTACAGGGATGGGGAGGCTACACCTTC
CDR3aa: CASSPPIVQGWGGYTF

j_gene: TRBJ2-3
abundance: -
d_gene: -
v_gene: TRBV29-1
CDR3nt: TGCAGCGTGAGGCAGGGGAGTAGCACAGATACGCAGTATTTT
CDR3aa: CSVRQGSSTDTQYF

j_gene: TRBJ1-1
abundance: few
d_gene: -
v_gene: TRBV10-2
CDR3nt: TGCGCCAGCAGTTTAGCAATAGGGGGGGGCCCTGAAGCTTTCTTT
CDR3aa: CASSLAIGGGPEAFF

j_gene: TRBJ1-2
abundance: -
d_gene: -
v_gene: TRBV7-3
CDR3nt: TGTGCCAGCAGCTCCCCCGGGGGAGGAGGCTACACCTTC
CDR3aa: CASSSPGGGGYTF

j_gene: TRBJ2-7
abundance: -
d_gene: TRBD2
v_gene: TRBV6-1
CDR3nt: TGTGCCAGCAGCAGCGGGGACTCCTACGAGCAGTACTTC
CDR3aa: CASSSGDSYEQYF

j_gene: TRBJ1-1
abundance: -
d_gene: -
v_gene: TRBV6-5
CDR3nt: TGTGCCAGCAGGAACAGGGAATCGAACACTGAAGCTTTCTTT
CDR3aa: CASRNRESNTEAFF

j_gene: TRBJ2-7
abundance: -
d_gene: TRBD1
v_gene: TRBV10-3
CDR3nt: TGTGCCATCAGTGAGTCACCGGGACAGGGGGTTTACGAGCAGTACTTC
CDR3aa: CAISESPGQGVYEQYF

j_gene: TRBJ2-3
abundance: -
d_gene: -
v_gene: TRBV18
CDR3nt: TGTGCCAGCTCACCAGGGGCCCGGCGGTACCGAGAGGGCACAGATACGCAGTATTTT
CDR3aa: CASSPGARRYREGTDTQYF

j_gene: TRBJ1-6
abundance: -
d_gene: TRBD1
v_gene: TRBV5-1
CDR3nt: TGCGCCAGCAGCATAGACAGGGTGTCTAGGGATTCACCCCTCCACTTT
CDR3aa: CASSIDRVSRDSPLHF

j_gene: TRBJ2-1
abundance: -
d_gene: -
v_gene: TRBV29-1
CDR3nt: TGCAGCGGGAAACGAGGGAGCTCCTACAATGAGCAGTTCTTC
CDR3aa: CSGKRGSSYNEQFF

j_gene: TRBJ2-7
abundance: few
d_gene: TRBD1
v_gene: TRBV5-1
CDR3nt: TGCGCCAGCAGAGTTCCGGGACAGTCCTACGAGCAGTACTTC
CDR3aa: CASRVPGQSYEQYF

j_gene: TRBJ2-2
abundance: once
d_gene: -
v_gene: TRBV4-1
CDR3nt: TGCGCCAGCAGCCAAGATGGGGGCGGGTCGGCCACCGGGGAGCTGTTTTTT
CDR3aa: CASSQDGGGSATGELFF

j_gene: TRBJ2-2
abundance: -
d_gene: -
v_gene: TRBV19
CDR3nt: TGTGCCAGTCTTCCAGGGGCAGGGCGTGACACCGGGGAGCTGTTTTTT
CDR3aa: CASLPGAGRDTGELFF

j_gene: TRBJ1-5
abundance: few
d_gene: -
v_gene: TRBV27
CDR3nt: TGTGCCAGCAGTCGACAGGAATACCAGCCCCAGCATTTT
CDR3aa: CASSRQEYQPQHF

j_gene: TRBJ2-1
abundance: -
d_gene: -
v_gene: TRBV2
CDR3nt: TGTGCCAGCAAGGCGTGGTTAGCGGACAATGAGCAGTTCTTC
CDR3aa: CASKAWLADNEQFF

j_gene: TRBJ2-3
abundance: once
d_gene: TRBD1
v_gene: TRBV18
CDR3nt: TGTGCCAGCTCACCGGGACAGGGGGGCTCAGATACGCAGTATTTT
CDR3aa: CASSPGQGGSDTQYF

j_gene: TRBJ2-7
abundance: -
d_gene: -
v_gene: TRBV27
CDR3nt: TGTGCCAGCAGTTCTAACGTCAGGGTGGCATCCTACGAGCAGTACTTC
CDR3aa: CASSSNVRVASYEQYF

j_gene: TRBJ2-3
abundance: few
d_gene: TRBD2
v_gene: TRBV5-4
CDR3nt: TGTGCCAGCAGCTTTTTCGGGGGGAGCACAGATACGCAGTATTTT
CDR3aa: CASSFFGGSTDTQYF

j_gene: TRBJ2-1
abundance: -
d_gene: -
v_gene: TRBV5-1
CDR3nt: TGCGCCAGCAGCTTGGCGGGGGGCGGTACGACAGGTGAGCAGTTCTTC
CDR3aa: CASSLAGGGTTGEQFF

j_gene: TRBJ2-3
abundance: -
d_gene: TRBD2
v_gene: TRBV2
CDR3nt: TGTGCCAGCCGAAAACTAATCGGGACTAGCGGGAGTGATACGCAGTATTTT
CDR3aa: CASRKLIGTSGSDTQYF

j_gene: TRBJ1-5
abundance: -
d_gene: TRBD1
v_gene: TRBV7-8
CDR3nt: TGTGCCAGCAGCGCGGACAGGTTCAACAATCAGCCCCAGCATTTT
CDR3aa: CASSADRFNNQPQHF

j_gene: TRBJ2-3
abundance: -
d_gene: TRBD2
v_gene: TRBV9
CDR3nt: TGTGCCAGCAGCCCGCCGGGACTAGCGGGCACAGATACGCAGTATTTT
CDR3aa: CASSPPGLAGTDTQYF

j_gene: TRBJ2-7
abundance: -
d_gene: -
v_gene: TRBV2
CDR3nt: TGTGCCAGCAGTGAAGAAGGGAGCGGACAGCCAACCTACGAGCAGTACTTC
CDR3aa: CASSEEGSGQPTYEQYF